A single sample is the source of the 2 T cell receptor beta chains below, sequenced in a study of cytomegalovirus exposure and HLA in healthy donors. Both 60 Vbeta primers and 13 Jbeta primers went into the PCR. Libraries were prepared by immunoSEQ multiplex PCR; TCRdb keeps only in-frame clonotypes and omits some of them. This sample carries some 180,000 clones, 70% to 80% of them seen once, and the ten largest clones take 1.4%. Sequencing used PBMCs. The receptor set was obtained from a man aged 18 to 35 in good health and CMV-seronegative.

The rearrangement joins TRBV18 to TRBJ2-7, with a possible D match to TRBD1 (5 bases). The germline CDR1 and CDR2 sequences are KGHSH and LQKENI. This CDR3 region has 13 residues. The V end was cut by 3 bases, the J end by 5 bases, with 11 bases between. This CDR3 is CASSPRQGDEQYF. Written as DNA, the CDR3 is TGTGCCAGCTCACCGCGGCAGGGCGACGAGCAGTACTTC.

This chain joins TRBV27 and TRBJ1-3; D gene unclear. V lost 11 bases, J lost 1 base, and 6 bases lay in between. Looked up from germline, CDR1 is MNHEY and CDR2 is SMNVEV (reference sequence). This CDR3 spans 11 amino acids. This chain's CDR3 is CAVHSGNTIYF. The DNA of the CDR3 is TGTGCCGTCCATTCTGGAAACACCATATATTTT.